Shown below are 9 T cell receptor beta chains from a single sample sequenced in a study of PD-1 blockade in mismatch repair-deficient tumors. Some clones are missing from TCRdb's copy, which holds only in-frame ones; the method was immunoSEQ multiplex PCR. The profile shows 14,000 or so clones, roughly 82% of them singletons. The input for sequencing was PBMCs, taken approximately 15 weeks after starting pembrolizumab. These receptors all stem from an adult with mismatch repair-deficient cancer.

This clone came up once. This sequence joins TRBV6-5 and TRBJ2-5; D is undetermined. V was pared by 6 bases and J by 1 base, with 12 bases between. Germline CDR1 and CDR2: MNHEY and SVGAGI. The CDR3 contains 14 residues. This chain's CDR3 is CASSFRRSQETQYF. The CDR3 DNA follows: TGTGCCAGCAGCTTTCGCAGGTCCCAAGAGACCCAGTACTTC.

V and J are TRBV19 and TRBJ2-1; 11 nucleotides align to TRBD2. The CDR3 is 18 residues long. V gave up 5 bases and J gave up 2 bases; unmatched junction bases: 11. Germline assignment: CDR1 LNHDA and CDR2 SQIVND (reference sequence). This CDR3 reads CASSSGLADHYPYNEQFF. For the CDR3, the DNA is TGTGCCAGTAGTTCGGGACTAGCGGATCATTACCCCTACAATGAGCAGTTCTTC.

This clone occurred a few times. This chain uses TRBV29-1 with TRBJ2-7, with a tentative D call TRBD2 (5 bases). CDR3 length equals 13 residues. Germline-derived CDR1 and CDR2 are SQVTM and ANQGSEA. Between the trimmed V and J ends, which lost 6 bases and 5 bases, there was a span of 17 bases. CDR3 nucleotides: TGCAGCGTGTGGGGAGCTGTGGCTCACGAGCAGTACTTC. Residues: CSVWGAVAHEQYF.

The CDR3 spells CASSTSGSSYNEQFF. For the CDR3, the DNA is TGTGCCAGTAGTACAAGCGGAAGCTCCTACAATGAGCAGTTCTTC. The rearrangement uses TRBV19 and TRBJ2-1; perhaps TRBD2 as D (5 bases). Trimming took off 4 bases at V and 0 bases at J, with 10 bases between the two ends. This CDR3 is 15 amino acids long. Germline V lookup: CDR1 LNHDA, CDR2 SQIVND (reference sequence).

The chain is built from TRBV2 and TRBJ2-7; D ambiguous. The CDR3 contains 12 residues. The V gene lost 6 bases and the J gene lost 3 bases, with 9 bases spanning the gap. The germline gives CDR1 SNHLY, CDR2 FYNNEI. Written as DNA, the CDR3 is TGTGCCAGCAGGAAAAACGGCTACGAGCAGTACTTC. Its protein is CASRKNGYEQYF.

The rearrangement joins TRBV10-1 to TRBJ2-2; TRBD2 is a possible D gene (6 bases). The length of the CDR3 is 14 residues. Germline loops: CDR1 WNHNN, CDR2 SYGVQD (reference sequence). The V and J ends lost 5 bases and 1 base respectively, with 8 bases between them. CDR3 sequence (DNA): TGCGCCAGCAGTCAGGGACTGAACACCGGGGAGCTGTTTTTT. It translates to CASSQGLNTGELFF.

CDR3 region: CASSGGTGQETQYF. The CDR3, as DNA: TGCGCCAGCAGTGGTGGGACAGGACAAGAGACCCAGTACTTC. The chain uses TRBV5-1 and TRBJ2-5, with 8 bases matching TRBD1. Trimming cost V 5 bases and J 2 bases; bases outside gene matches: 5. Germline V CDR1 and CDR2: SGHRS, YFSETQ. There are 14 residues in the CDR3.

The chain is built from TRBV5-4 and TRBJ1-1, with a weak D call TRBD1 (5 bases). Germline assignment: CDR1 SGHNT and CDR2 YYREEE (reference sequence). Trimming pared 5 bases from V and 1 base from J, leaving 15 bases between. The CDR3 has 15 residues. CDR3 nucleotides: TGTGCCAGCAGGGGCAGGGTTTCAGGGAACACTGAAGCTTTCTTT. This codes for CASRGRVSGNTEAFF.

V usage is TRBV5-1 and J usage is TRBJ1-1; 7 bases map to TRBD1. The V segment lost 2 bases and the J segment 3 bases; nucleotides outside the gene matches: 4. The CDR3 covers 14 residues. Germline V CDR1 and CDR2: SGHRS, YFSETQ. CDR3 sequence (DNA): TGCGCCAGCAGCTTTTCCGGGACAGACACTGAAGCTTTCTTT. As protein: CASSFSGTDTEAFF.